This TCR beta chain was recorded in a study of T cell repertoires in cytomegalovirus infection. Background on the study: HLA-B-restricted CMV epitopes that are well studied were used alongside recently identified HLA-C-restricted ones. CMV infection together with matching HLA type was indicated by public TCR beta signatures.

Each CDR3 protein gets one entry after TCRdb re-called the reads with MiXCR. The table includes about 890,000 distinct CDR3 sequences, approximately 31% detected once. This clonotype has just a few counts. Its target is not known. Germline CDR1 SEHNR, CDR2 FQNEAQ (reference sequence). The junction had 13 bases not matched to a gene; V was cut back by 5 bases and J by 4 bases. The CDR3 length is 16 residues. Findings and caveats of the study: The study found HLA-C-restricted CMV-specific TCR beta clonotypes dominating the ex vivo response. The cumulative frequency of public TCR beta families identified carriers of CMV plus the relevant HLA.

The sample here was cultured CD8+ T cells from PBMCs, taken from culture after CMV antigen stimulation. The clonotype originates from a human donor in good health (CMV status not recorded). Some clones in this sample may be carry-over from other donors' samples. The chain has TRBV7-9 and TRBJ1-1, with 7 nucleotides matching TRBD1. As DNA, the CDR3 is TGTGCCAGCAGCCGCCCGTGGGGACAGCTGGGCACTGAAGCTTTCTTT. Translated: CASSRPWGQLGTEAFF.